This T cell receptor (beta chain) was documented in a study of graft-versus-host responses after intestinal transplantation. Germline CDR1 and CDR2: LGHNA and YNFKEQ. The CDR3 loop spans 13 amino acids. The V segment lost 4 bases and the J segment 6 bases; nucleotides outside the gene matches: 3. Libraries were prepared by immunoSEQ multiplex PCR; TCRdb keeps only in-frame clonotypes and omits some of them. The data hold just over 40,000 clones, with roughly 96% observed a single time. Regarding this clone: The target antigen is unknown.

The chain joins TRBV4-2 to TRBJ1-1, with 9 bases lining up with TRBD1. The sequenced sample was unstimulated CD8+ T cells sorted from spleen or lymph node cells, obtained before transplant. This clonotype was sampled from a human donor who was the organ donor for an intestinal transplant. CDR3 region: CASSPRTGAEAFF. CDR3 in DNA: TGTGCCAGCAGCCCAAGGACAGGGGCTGAAGCTTTCTTT.